The 22 T cell receptor beta chains in this list originate from one sample, sequenced in a study of blood T cell repertoires in COVID-19. Sequenced by immunoSEQ multiplex PCR; TCRdb stores in-frame clones only, minus some. The sample carries more than 150,000 clones, roughly 86% recorded once. The sequenced sample consisted of peripheral blood. These receptors were taken from a man between 18 and 35 years old with acute or convalescent COVID-19.

The chain uses TRBV27 and TRBJ1-4; D unresolved. This CDR3 is 15 amino acids long. Germline V gives CDR1 MNHEY, CDR2 SMNVEV (reference sequence). V gave up 6 bases and J gave up 2 bases, with 13 bases separating them. The CDR3 sequence is CASSPARLTNEKLFF. The CDR3 coding sequence is TGTGCCAGCAGCCCGGCGAGACTTACTAATGAAAAACTGTTTTTT.

This clone has a handful of counts. This chain connects TRBV11-3 to TRBJ2-2, with TRBD1 identical over 8 bases. The V segment lost 5 bases and the J segment 5 bases; nucleotides outside the gene matches: 7. Germline values: CDR1 SGHNT, CDR2 YENEEA. There are 15 residues in the CDR3. The CDR3 DNA follows: TGTGCCAGCAGCCCGGGACAGGCCGAGACCGGGGAGCTGTTTTTT. Translation: CASSPGQAETGELFF.

This clone appeared a single time. The chain links TRBV10-3 to TRBJ2-5; D possibly corresponds to TRBD2 (6 bases). The CDR3 runs 12 residues. The V gene lost 10 bases and the J gene lost 5 bases, with 14 bases spanning the gap. CDR1 and CDR2 from the germline V gene are ENHRY and SYGVKD. CDR3 in amino acids: CATWEEGETQYF. DNA of the CDR3: TGTGCCACCTGGGAGGAGGGGGAGACCCAGTACTTC.

The rearrangement links TRBV28 to TRBJ2-3; 7 bases line up with TRBD2. Germline assignment: CDR1 MDHEN and CDR2 SYDVKM. The CDR3 extends over 15 amino acids. V gave up 0 bases and J gave up 3 bases; unmatched junction bases: 3. The CDR3 DNA is TGTGCCAGCAGTTTATGGGGGGGAGGGACAGATACGCAGTATTTT. The encoded protein is CASSLWGGGTDTQYF.

The chain is built from TRBV5-6 and TRBJ2-2, with TRBD1 matching over 7 bases. This CDR3 is built from 15 residues. In germline, CDR1 is SGHDT, CDR2 YYEEEE. The ends lost 4 bases at V and 6 bases at J; junction bases unmatched: 9. Here the CDR3 DNA reads TGTGCCAGCAGCCCTATTAGGGGGCGCGCCGGGGAGCTGTTTTTT. Its translation: CASSPIRGRAGELFF.

CDR3 protein: CASSPSGGGKGGYTF. The CDR3 coding sequence is TGTGCCAGCTCACCCTCAGGAGGGGGCAAGGGCGGCTACACCTTC. The V and J genes are TRBV18 and TRBJ1-2; 7 nucleotides agree with TRBD1. This CDR3 comprises 15 residues. The germline V gene encodes CDR1 KGHSH and CDR2 LQKENI. Trimming removed 3 bases from V and 8 bases from J; junction bases left unmatched: 12.

The V gene is TRBV19, the J gene TRBJ2-6; D call uncertain. V was clipped by 3 bases and J by 4 bases, with 10 bases between them. Germline lookup yields CDR1 LNHDA and CDR2 SQIVND (reference sequence). The CDR3 consists of 15 residues. CDR3: CASSILALGANVLTF. The CDR3 DNA reads TGTGCCAGTAGTATTCTGGCTCTCGGGGCCAACGTCCTGACTTTC. The whole variable domain, filled in from reference TRBV19 and TRBJ2-6, reads DGGITQSPKYLFRKEGQNVTLSCEQNLNHDAMYWYRQDPGQGLRLIYYSQIVNDFQKGDIAEGYSVSREKKESFPLTVTSAQKNPTAFYLCASSILALGANVLTFGAGSRLTVL.

V gene TRBV20-1 combines with J gene TRBJ1-2; D is unresolved. Deletions cut 6 bases from V and 3 bases from J, with 8 bases between. The germline V gene has CDR1 DFQATT and CDR2 SNEGSKA (reference sequence). CDR3 length: 11 residues. The CDR3 loop is CSAPRYYGYTF. CDR3 DNA: TGCAGTGCCCCGCGGTACTATGGCTACACCTTC.

This sequence joins TRBV7-9 and TRBJ2-2, with 12 bases lining up with TRBD1. This CDR3 contains 17 residues. V lost 4 bases and J lost 4; bases outside the gene matches: 7. Germline V lookup: CDR1 SEHNR, CDR2 FQNEAQ (reference sequence). In DNA, the CDR3 is TGTGCCAGCAGCTCGTGGGGACAGGGGGCGGTCACCGGGGAGCTGTTTTTT. Protein: CASSSWGQGAVTGELFF.

The J gene is TRBJ2-7, the V gene TRBV5-6, with 8 bases that match TRBD1. The CDR3 totals 15 residues. The V gene end was trimmed by 1 base and the J gene end by 7 bases; junction bases not matched to a gene: 10. Germline values: CDR1 SGHDT, CDR2 YYEEEE. In DNA form, the CDR3 reads TGTGCCAGCAGCTTGTTGCCAGGGGGCGCGGGGGAGCAGTACGTC. Amino acids: CASSLLPGGAGEQYV.

This clone was counted a single time. V usage is TRBV7-9 and J usage is TRBJ2-3, with 7 bases identical to TRBD2. The V gene end was trimmed by 3 bases and the J gene end by 1 base; junction bases not matched to a gene: 7. The CDR3 loop spans 16 amino acids. CDR1 SEHNR and CDR2 FQNEAQ come from the germline V gene (reference sequence). This CDR3 reads CASSLWSAGGTDTQYF. CDR3 sequence (DNA): TGTGCCAGCAGCTTGTGGTCTGCGGGGGGCACAGATACGCAGTATTTT.

The chain carries TRBV5-6 and TRBJ1-5, with a possible D match to TRBD1 (6 bases). V was trimmed by 2 bases and J by 2 bases, leaving 11 bases between them. The CDR3 runs 15 residues. CDR1 is SGHDT, CDR2 YYEEEE, per germline. The CDR3 DNA reads TGTGCCAGCAGCTTAACAGGGAGAGGCAATCAGCCCCAGCATTTT. Its translation is CASSLTGRGNQPQHF.

The rearrangement joins TRBV4-1 to TRBJ1-5; weak D call: TRBD1 (5 bases). The CDR3 runs to 16 residues. V was trimmed by 0 bases and J by 4 bases, leaving 13 bases between them. The germline V gene encodes CDR1 MGHRA and CDR2 YSYEKL. As DNA, the CDR3 is TGCGCCAGCAGCCAAGATCCCGGGGGGGGGAATCAGCCCCAGCATTTT. Amino acid sequence: CASSQDPGGGNQPQHF.

This chain uses TRBV7-2 with TRBJ2-4; D is possibly TRBD1 (6 bases). The CDR3 has 15 residues. Trimming pared 4 bases from V and 1 base from J, leaving 11 bases between. Germline V gene sequence: CDR1 SGHTA, CDR2 FQGNSA. In DNA, the CDR3 is TGTGCCAGCAGCTCCGGGACATTCGCCAAAAACATTCAGTACTTC. Residues: CASSSGTFAKNIQYF.

The gene calls are TRBV27 and TRBJ2-3; D unresolved. Trimming took off 4 bases at V and 0 bases at J, with 11 bases between the two ends. Per the germline V gene, CDR1 is MNHEY and CDR2 is SMNVEV (reference sequence). This CDR3 has 15 residues. For the CDR3, the DNA is TGTGCCAGCAGTTCGAGCAGGCACAGCACAGATACGCAGTATTTT. Protein sequence: CASSSSRHSTDTQYF.

This sequence joins TRBV4-1 and TRBJ2-7, with D possibly TRBD2 on 5 matching bases. The CDR3 is made up of 15 amino acids. Germline V gene lookup returns CDR1 MGHRA and CDR2 YSYEKL. V shed 5 bases and J shed 3 bases, with 17 bases lying between them. Written as DNA, the CDR3 is TGCGCCAGCAGCTCTTCGACTAATGCCTTCTACGAGCAGTACTTC. Its translation is CASSSSTNAFYEQYF.

Regarding this clone: Other nucleotide sequences from this sample produce the same CDR3. This chain links TRBV18 with TRBJ2-3; D ambiguous. The germline gives CDR1 KGHSH, CDR2 LQKENI. The CDR3 is made up of 12 amino acids. V shed 2 bases and J shed 2 bases, with 2 bases lying between them. CDR3 amino acids: CASSPYTDTQYF. The CDR3 DNA follows: TGTGCCAGCTCACCATACACAGATACGCAGTATTTT.

The chain is built from TRBV5-1 and TRBJ2-2; 9 bases agree with TRBD1. V lost 2 bases and J lost 3; bases outside the gene matches: 2. The CDR3 has 15 amino acids. CDR1 is SGHRS and CDR2 is YFSETQ in the germline V gene. CDR3 nucleotide sequence: TGCGCCAGCAGCTTACAGGGGGCGGACACCGGGGAGCTGTTTTTT. This sequence encodes CASSLQGADTGELFF.

The rearrangement joins TRBV6-1 to TRBJ2-1; 10 nucleotides agree with TRBD2. The trim removed 2 bases at V and 9 bases at J, leaving 7 bases unmatched. The CDR3 is 15 residues long. Germline CDR1 reads MNHNS; CDR2 reads SASEGT. The CDR3 here is CASSERSGGAAEQFF. In DNA, the CDR3 is TGTGCCAGCAGTGAAAGGAGCGGGGGGGCGGCTGAGCAGTTCTTC.

The chain is built from TRBV6-1 and TRBJ2-7; possibly TRBD1 for D (6 bases). Trimming pared 2 bases from V and 4 bases from J, leaving 12 bases between. The CDR3 is 14 residues long. Per germline, CDR1 MNHNS and CDR2 SASEGT. The DNA of the CDR3 is TGTGCCAGCAGTGAACGGACAGAGGCTTACGAGCAGTACTTC. Its protein product is CASSERTEAYEQYF.

The chain couples TRBV19 to TRBJ1-4, with D perhaps matching TRBD1 (5 bases). V was cut by 3 bases and J by 7 bases, with 6 bases left in between. The CDR3 loop spans 12 amino acids. The germline V gene encodes CDR1 LNHDA and CDR2 SQIVND (reference sequence). The CDR3 region is CASSIGGEKLFF. The CDR3 DNA sequence: TGTGCCAGTAGTATCGGGGGTGAAAAACTGTTTTTT.

The chain uses TRBV6-5 and TRBJ1-2, with 7 bases that match TRBD1. V lost 8 bases, J lost 6 bases, and 12 bases stayed unmatched. Looked up from germline, CDR1 is MNHEY and CDR2 is SVGAGI. There are 14 residues in the CDR3. The CDR3 nucleotides are TGTGCCAGCGGGAGTGGTTGGCAGGGGGATGGCTACACCTTC. Translation gives CASGSGWQGDGYTF.